This entry lists 27 T cell receptor beta chains sequenced from one sample in a study of T cells in tuberculosis. Using immunoSEQ multiplex PCR, the repertoire was profiled, and TCRdb retains in-frame clones only, with some absent. The sample contains 80,000 to 100,000 clones, approximately 91% of which appear only once. Sorting used thawed, overnight-rested PBMC stained with anti-CD3, a viability dye and GMM-loaded CD1B tetramer. C32 glucose monomycolate from Rhodococcus equi was loaded onto the CD1B tetramers. The sample comprised CD1b-GMM tetramer-negative cells sorted from PBMCs. These TCRs come from an adult woman with latent tuberculosis.

This chain connects TRBV6-5 to TRBJ1-3; D remains unclear. CDR3 length equals 13 residues. Trimming took off 5 bases at V and 0 bases at J, with 5 bases between the two ends. Germline V gene data show CDR1 as MNHEY and CDR2 as SVGAGI. CDR3 region: CASSRSSGNTIYF. The CDR3 DNA follows: TGTGCCAGCAGTCGCAGCTCTGGAAACACCATATATTTT.

The chain links TRBV7-8 to TRBJ1-3, with D possibly being TRBD1 (5 bases). Germline lookup yields CDR1 SGHVS and CDR2 FQNEAQ. V was shortened by 3 bases and J by 9 bases, with 12 bases between the two germline ends. This CDR3 is built from 13 residues. CDR3 protein: CASSFSRVSTIYF. The CDR3 DNA sequence: TGTGCCAGCAGCTTTTCCAGGGTTTCCACCATATATTTT.

This rearrangement joins TRBV5-1 to TRBJ2-7; 11 bases are a match to TRBD2. V was clipped by 4 bases and J by 4 bases; unmatched bases: 7. The CDR3 runs to 15 residues. Looked up from germline, CDR1 is SGHRS and CDR2 is YFSETQ. This CDR3 reads CASSVTSGGNYEQYV. The CDR3 region has the DNA TGCGCCAGCAGCGTCACTAGCGGGGGAAATTACGAGCAGTACGTC.

The chain carries TRBV5-6 and TRBJ2-3; TRBD1 matches 8 bases. CDR3 length equals 15 residues. V gave up 6 bases and J gave up 4 bases; unmatched junction bases: 10. CDR1 and CDR2 (germline): SGHDT, YYEEEE. CDR3 nucleotides: TGTGCCAGCACCTCACTCAGGGGGCTCGCAGATACGCAGTATTTT. It codes for CASTSLRGLADTQYF. The entire variable domain, with the rest obtained from reference TRBV5-6 and TRBJ2-3, is as follows: DAGVTQSPTHLIKTRGQQVTLRCSPKSGHDTVSWYQQALGQGPQFIFQYYEEEERQRGNFPDRFSGHQFPNYSSELNVNALLLGDSALYLCASTSLRGLADTQYFGPGTRLTVL.

This chain uses TRBV6-1 with TRBJ1-5; weak D call: TRBD1 (5 bases). The CDR3 has 16 amino acids. From germline, CDR1 is MNHNS and CDR2 SASEGT. The ends were cut back, 2 bases at V and 1 base at J, with 12 bases in the middle. The CDR3 region is CASSELYGGSNQPQHF. CDR3 sequence (DNA): TGTGCCAGCAGTGAACTTTACGGGGGAAGCAATCAGCCCCAGCATTTT.

The chain's CDR3 is CASRTIDRGDGQPQHF. DNA of the CDR3: TGTGCCAGTAGAACGATAGACAGGGGAGACGGACAGCCCCAGCATTTT. The genes are TRBV19 and TRBJ1-5; TRBD1 matches 8 bases. Germline-derived CDR1 and CDR2 are LNHDA and SQIVND (reference sequence). CDR3 size: 16 residues. V shed 6 bases, J shed 7 bases, and the junction held 14 bases outside the gene matches.

This rearrangement joins TRBV4-2 to TRBJ1-5, with D tentatively TRBD1 (6 bases). This CDR3 contains 15 residues. Trimming removed 0 bases from V and 4 bases from J, with 10 bases in between. Looked up from germline, CDR1 is LGHNA and CDR2 is YNFKEQ. The DNA of the CDR3 is TGTGCCAGCAGCCAAGATGAAGGGACAAATCAGCCCCAGCATTTT. It is translated as CASSQDEGTNQPQHF.

The V and J genes are TRBV5-4 and TRBJ2-5; 8 bases fit TRBD1. CDR1 is SGHNT, CDR2 YYREEE, per germline (reference sequence). This CDR3 comprises 15 residues. J gave up 1 base and V 4 bases, and 6 bases lay outside the gene matches. The DNA for the CDR3 is TGTGCCAGCAGCCCTGGACAGGGACCCCAAGAGACCCAGTACTTC. Residues: CASSPGQGPQETQYF. The full variable domain, its missing parts supplied by reference TRBV5-4 and TRBJ2-5, is ETGVTQSPTHLIKTRGQQVTLRCSSQSGHNTVSWYQQALGQGPQFIFQYYREEENGRGNFPPRFSGLQFPNYSSELNVNALELDDSALYLCASSPGQGPQETQYFGPGTRLLVL.

The CDR3 DNA reads TGTGCCAGCAGCTCTGGGGGACAGAGCCACCCTAATAATTCACCCCTCCACTTT. It encodes CASSSGGQSHPNNSPLHF. The chain is built from TRBV5-4 and TRBJ1-6; 7 bases line up with TRBD1. CDR3 length equals 18 residues. After removal of 3 bases from V and 5 bases from J, the junction contained 14 bases not matched to a gene. Germline-derived CDR1 and CDR2 are SGHNT and YYREEE (reference sequence).

This sequence joins TRBV7-2 and TRBJ1-3; TRBD1 might be the D (5 bases). Germline V CDR1 and CDR2: SGHTA, FQGNSA. Trimming shortened V by 2 bases and J by 0 bases, and 8 bases separated the two germline ends. This CDR3 has 15 amino acids. The CDR3 reads CASSLQGNSGNTIYF. The CDR3 DNA follows: TGTGCCAGCAGCTTACAGGGAAACTCTGGAAACACCATATATTTT.

Notes on this clone: Its ends do not fully match the called genes, so a read error is possible. Additional DNA sequences in this sample encode the identical CDR3. The chain combines TRBV2 with TRBJ1-4; tentative D call: TRBD1 (5 bases). The germline gives CDR1 SNHLY, CDR2 FYNNEI. The length of the CDR3 is 18 residues. This chain's CDR3 is CASSARPGRAGINEKLFF. CDR3 coding DNA: TGTGCCAGCAGTGCCCGACCGGGGAGGGCAGGGATTAATGAAAAACTATTTTTT.

This chain uses TRBV9 with TRBJ2-1; a weak D match, TRBD1 (5 bases). Germline V lookup: CDR1 SGDLS, CDR2 YYNGEE. V was pared by 3 bases and J by 10 bases, with 8 bases between. This CDR3 is 11 amino acids long. CDR3 DNA sequence: TGTGCCAGCAGCGGACAGAGGGAGCAGTTCTTC. Protein product: CASSGQREQFF. The full variable domain, rest sourced from reference TRBV9 and TRBJ2-1, is DSGVTQTPKHLITATGQRVTLRCSPRSGDLSVYWYQQSLDQGLQFLIQYYNGEERAKGNILERFSAQQFPDLHSELNLSSLELGDSALYFCASSGQREQFFGPGTRLTVL.

CDR3 protein: CAISDWLTGDSPLHF. CDR3 DNA sequence: TGTGCCATCAGTGATTGGCTCACAGGGGATTCACCCCTCCACTTT. The chain couples TRBV10-3 to TRBJ1-6; the match to TRBD1 covers 7 bases. V gave up 3 bases and J gave up 8 bases; unmatched junction bases: 7. There are 15 residues in the CDR3. Germline CDR1 ENHRY, CDR2 SYGVKD.

The chain is built from TRBV19 and TRBJ2-3; 7 positions match TRBD1. J gave up 4 bases and V 1 base, and 5 bases lay outside the gene matches. Germline lookup yields CDR1 LNHDA and CDR2 SQIVND (reference sequence). The CDR3 totals 15 residues. CDR3 nucleotide sequence: TGTGCCAGTAGTATAGGACAGGGCAAGTCAGATACGCAGTATTTT. It codes for CASSIGQGKSDTQYF. Looking up the rest from reference TRBV19 and TRBJ2-3 gives the full variable domain: DGGITQSPKYLFRKEGQNVTLSCEQNLNHDAMYWYRQDPGQGLRLIYYSQIVNDFQKGDIAEGYSVSREKKESFPLTVTSAQKNPTAFYLCASSIGQGKSDTQYFGPGTRLTVL.

The chain's CDR3 is CASSEEREETQYF. The CDR3, as DNA: TGTGCCAGCAGTGAAGAGAGGGAGGAGACCCAGTACTTC. The V call is TRBV2, the J call TRBJ2-5, with D possibly being TRBD2 (5 bases). Trimming stripped 1 base from V and 5 bases from J, with 8 bases between. CDR1 and CDR2 (germline): SNHLY, FYNNEI. The CDR3 covers 13 residues.

V usage is TRBV30 and J usage is TRBJ2-1; 7 nucleotides align to TRBD1. The CDR3 loop spans 14 amino acids. V shed 4 bases and J 4 bases; nucleotides not matched to a gene: 7. Germline V gene lookup returns CDR1 GTSNPN and CDR2 SVGIG (reference sequence). The CDR3 region is CAWKSETGYNEQFF. DNA of the CDR3: TGTGCCTGGAAAAGTGAGACAGGGTACAATGAGCAGTTCTTC.

The rearrangement joins TRBV20-1 to TRBJ1-1, with 9 bases matching TRBD1. CDR1 is DFQATT, CDR2 SNEGSKA, per germline (reference sequence). This CDR3 has 10 residues. Unmatched junction bases numbered 4, after V lost 7 bases and J lost 10 bases. CDR3 DNA sequence: TGCAGTGTTTGGGGACAGGGAGCTTTCTTT. Protein: CSVWGQGAFF.

The chain links TRBV5-1 to TRBJ2-3; D perhaps matches TRBD2 (5 bases). CDR1 and CDR2 from the germline V gene are SGHRS and YFSETQ. The CDR3 is 16 amino acids. V lost 0 bases, J lost 3 bases, and 14 bases lay in between. For the CDR3, the DNA is TGCGCCAGCAGCTTGGGGACGGGGTGGATTACAGATACGCAGTATTTT. Translating gives CASSLGTGWITDTQYF.

The rearrangement links TRBV28 to TRBJ2-5, with D maybe TRBD2 (5 bases). V shed 3 bases and J shed 4 bases, with 21 bases lying between them. The CDR3 length is 17 residues. Germline CDR1 reads MDHEN; CDR2 reads SYDVKM. CDR3 in DNA: TGTGCCAGCAGTTTGCCCCCCTGGACCCCTGAGGGAGAGACCCAGTACTTC. Amino acids: CASSLPPWTPEGETQYF.

For the CDR3, the DNA is TGTGCCAGCAGTGGGGGCGGTATCTCCTATAATTCACCCCTCCACTTT. Its translation: CASSGGGISYNSPLHF. This chain connects TRBV2 to TRBJ1-6, with a tentative D call TRBD1 (5 bases). This CDR3 is 16 amino acids long. V was shortened by 4 bases and J by 0 bases, with 10 bases between the two germline ends. Germline V CDR1 and CDR2: SNHLY, FYNNEI.

This clone was counted only a few times. V usage is TRBV7-6 and J usage is TRBJ2-5; 11 bases match TRBD2. Germline V gene data show CDR1 as SGHVS and CDR2 as FNYEAQ. The ends lost 3 bases at V and 4 bases at J; junction bases unmatched: 4. This CDR3 comprises 15 residues. CDR3 DNA: TGTGCCAGCAGCTTGGTAGCGGGGGGGGGAGAGACCCAGTACTTC. Translation gives CASSLVAGGGETQYF.

V gene TRBV7-6 combines with J gene TRBJ1-4; TRBD1 aligns across 7 bases. Germline CDR1 SGHVS, CDR2 FNYEAQ. This CDR3 is built from 15 residues. Losses at the gene ends were 4 bases for V and 4 bases for J; bases not matched to a gene: 6. This chain's CDR3 is CASSSDRASNEKLFF. The CDR3 region has the DNA TGTGCCAGCAGCTCCGACAGGGCTAGTAATGAAAAACTGTTTTTT.

The chain combines TRBV4-2 with TRBJ2-7, with 8 bases matching TRBD1. The CDR3 consists of 16 residues. Germline CDR1 LGHNA, CDR2 YNFKEQ. V shed 1 base, J shed 6 bases, and the junction held 11 bases outside the gene matches. CDR3 loop: CASSQAGQGAGSEQYF. The CDR3 DNA reads TGTGCCAGCAGCCAAGCAGGGCAGGGGGCGGGCAGCGAGCAGTACTTC.

V and J are TRBV11-2 and TRBJ2-3, with 8 bases aligning to TRBD2. Germline lookup yields CDR1 SGHAT and CDR2 FQNNGV. This CDR3 comprises 16 residues. V shed 0 bases, J shed 3 bases, and the junction held 5 bases outside the gene matches. In nucleotides, the CDR3 is TGTGCCAGCAGCTTAGAAGCCCGGGGGGGTACAGATACGCAGTATTTT. It specifies CASSLEARGGTDTQYF.

In its sample, this clone was seen once. The CDR3 DNA sequence: TGTGCCAGCAGTCTCGGGGACACTGAAGCTTTCTTT. Its translation is CASSLGDTEAFF. The gene calls are TRBV6-1 and TRBJ1-1, with D hard to call. The CDR3 runs to 12 residues. V was pared by 5 bases and J by 3 bases, with 7 bases between. CDR1 MNHNS and CDR2 SASEGT come from the germline V gene.

The chain recombines TRBV4-1 with TRBJ1-3; D is ambiguous. This CDR3 comprises 16 residues. V dropped 0 bases and J dropped 4 bases, with 13 bases sitting between them. Germline V CDR1 and CDR2: MGHRA, YSYEKL. The CDR3 region is CASSQDAGALGNTIYF. CDR3 sequence (DNA): TGCGCCAGCAGCCAAGATGCCGGAGCCCTCGGAAACACCATATATTTT.

J is TRBJ2-3 and V is TRBV11-2; TRBD1 matches at 8 bases. CDR3 size: 16 residues. The V and J ends lost 5 bases and 3 bases, in that order; junction bases with no gene match: 10. The germline V gene has CDR1 SGHAT and CDR2 FQNNGV. The CDR3 region is CASSARQGAETDTQYF. CDR3 DNA sequence: TGTGCCAGCAGCGCACGGCAGGGGGCAGAGACAGATACGCAGTATTTT.